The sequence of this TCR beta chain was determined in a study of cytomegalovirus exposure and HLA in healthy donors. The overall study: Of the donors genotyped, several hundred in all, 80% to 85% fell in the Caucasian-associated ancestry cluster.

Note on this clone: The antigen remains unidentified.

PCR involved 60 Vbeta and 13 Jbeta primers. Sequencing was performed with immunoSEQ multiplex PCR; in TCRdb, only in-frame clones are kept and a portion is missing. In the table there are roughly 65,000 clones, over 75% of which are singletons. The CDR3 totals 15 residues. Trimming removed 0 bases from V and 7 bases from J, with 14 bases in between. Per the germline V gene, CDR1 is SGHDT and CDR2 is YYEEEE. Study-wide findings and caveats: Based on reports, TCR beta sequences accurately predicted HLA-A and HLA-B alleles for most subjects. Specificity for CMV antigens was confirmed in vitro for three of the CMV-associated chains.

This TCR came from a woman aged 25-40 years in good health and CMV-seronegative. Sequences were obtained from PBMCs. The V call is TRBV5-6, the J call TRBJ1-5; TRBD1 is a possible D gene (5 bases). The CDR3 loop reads CASSLAPGGSQPQHF. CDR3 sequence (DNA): TGTGCCAGCAGCTTGGCCCCGGGGGGATCCCAGCCCCAGCATTTT. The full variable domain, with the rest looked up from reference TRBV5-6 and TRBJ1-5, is DAGVTQSPTHLIKTRGQQVTLRCSPKSGHDTVSWYQQALGQGPQFIFQYYEEEERQRGNFPDRFSGHQFPNYSSELNVNALLLGDSALYLCASSLAPGGSQPQHFGDGTRLSIL.